This T cell receptor (beta chain) is from a study of metastatic and nonmetastatic thyroid tumors. TCRdb reassembled clones from the PCR reads with MiXCR. The table records roughly 20,000 clones, roughly 36% of them present only once. This clone was detected only a few times. All patients reached thyroid surgery having received no treatment beforehand. V lost 5 bases to trimming and J lost 0 bases, with 8 bases between them. The CDR3 is made up of 13 amino acids. CDR1 and CDR2 (germline): GTSNPN, SVGIG (reference sequence). V is TRBV30 and J is TRBJ1-3; D is possibly TRBD1 (6 bases). This sequence originates from a female donor with papillary thyroid cancer or a benign thyroid nodule (not recorded which). Some clones in this sample may be carry-over from other donors' samples. Specimen: tumor tissue. CDR3 bases: TGTGCCTGGGGAGGGGGCTCTGGAAACACCATATATTTT. Amino acid sequence: CAWGGGSGNTIYF.